Reported below is one T cell receptor (beta chain). The sample comes from a study of blood T cell repertoires in COVID-19. Some clones are missing from TCRdb's copy, which holds only in-frame ones; the method was immunoSEQ multiplex PCR. This table holds about 140,000 clones, 70% to 90% found once. In germline, CDR1 is LGHDT, CDR2 YNNKEL (reference sequence). V was shortened by 5 bases and J by 5 bases, with 9 bases between the two germline ends. This CDR3 is 13 amino acids long. The origin of this receptor is a man in his fifties or sixties who had recovered from COVID-19. The specimen was PBMCs or T cells enriched from blood (not recorded which). The chain uses TRBV3-1 (or the pseudogene TRBV3-2) and TRBJ2-2; D possibly corresponds to TRBD1 (6 bases). CDR3 in DNA: TGTGCCAGCAGCGTAAGGGGGACCGGGGAGCTGTTTTTT. Amino acids: CASSVRGTGELFF.